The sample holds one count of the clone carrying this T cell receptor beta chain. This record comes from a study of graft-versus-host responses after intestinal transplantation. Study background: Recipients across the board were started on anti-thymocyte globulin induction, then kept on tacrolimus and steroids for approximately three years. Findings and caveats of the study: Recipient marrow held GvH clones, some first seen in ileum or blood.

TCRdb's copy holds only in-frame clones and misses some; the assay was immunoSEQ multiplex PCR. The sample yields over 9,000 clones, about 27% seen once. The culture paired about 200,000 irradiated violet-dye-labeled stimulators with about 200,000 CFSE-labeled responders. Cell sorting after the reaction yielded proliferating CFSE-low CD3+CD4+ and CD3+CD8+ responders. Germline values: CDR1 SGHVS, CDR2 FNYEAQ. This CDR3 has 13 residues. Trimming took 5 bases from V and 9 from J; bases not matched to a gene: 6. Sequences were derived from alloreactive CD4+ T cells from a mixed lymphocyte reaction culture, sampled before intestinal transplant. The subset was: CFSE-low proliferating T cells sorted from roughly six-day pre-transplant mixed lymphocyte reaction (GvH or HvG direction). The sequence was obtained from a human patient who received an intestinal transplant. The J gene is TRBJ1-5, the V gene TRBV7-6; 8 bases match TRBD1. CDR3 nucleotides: TGTGCCAGCAGCACACCACAGGGGGGGCCCCAGCATTTT. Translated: CASSTPQGGPQHF.